This T cell receptor beta chain comes out of a study of response to subunit inactivated influenza vaccine. Using its own MiXCR run on the RT-PCR reads, TCRdb lists one record per CDR3 protein. The table lists 600,000 to 850,000 distinct CDR3 sequences, less than 15% of them singletons. Germline CDR1 and CDR2: SQVTM and ANQGSEA. The CDR3 is 15 residues long. Trimming cost V 3 bases and J 0 bases, with 13 bases left between them. The sequencing used PBMCs from blood, collected roughly 15 days before vaccination. This clonotype was obtained from a man aged 50-59 years who received an inactivated influenza vaccine. This chain connects TRBV29-1 to TRBJ2-3, with unresolved D. Here the CDR3 reads CSVDTALTSTDTQYF. The CDR3 coding sequence is TGCAGCGTTGACACTGCCCTCACTAGCACAGATACGCAGTATTTT.